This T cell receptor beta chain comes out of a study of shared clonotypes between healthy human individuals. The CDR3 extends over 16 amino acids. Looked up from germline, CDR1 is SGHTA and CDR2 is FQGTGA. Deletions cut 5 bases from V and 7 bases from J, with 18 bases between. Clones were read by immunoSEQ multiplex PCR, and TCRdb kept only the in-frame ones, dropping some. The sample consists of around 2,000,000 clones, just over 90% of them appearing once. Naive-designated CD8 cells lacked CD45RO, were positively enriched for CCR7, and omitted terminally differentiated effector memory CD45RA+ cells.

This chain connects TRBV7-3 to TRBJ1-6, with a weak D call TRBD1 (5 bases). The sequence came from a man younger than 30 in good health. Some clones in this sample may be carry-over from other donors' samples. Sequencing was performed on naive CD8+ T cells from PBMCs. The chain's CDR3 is CASSLWGHQANSPLHF. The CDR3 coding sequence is TGTGCCAGCAGCCTCTGGGGCCACCAAGCCAATTCACCCCTCCACTTT. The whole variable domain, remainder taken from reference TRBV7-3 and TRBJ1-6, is GAGVSQTPSNKVTEKGKYVELRCDPISGHTALYWYRQSLGQGPEFLIYFQGTGAADDSGLPNDRFFAVRPEGSVSTLKIQRTERGDSAVYLCASSLWGHQANSPLHFGNGTRLTVT.